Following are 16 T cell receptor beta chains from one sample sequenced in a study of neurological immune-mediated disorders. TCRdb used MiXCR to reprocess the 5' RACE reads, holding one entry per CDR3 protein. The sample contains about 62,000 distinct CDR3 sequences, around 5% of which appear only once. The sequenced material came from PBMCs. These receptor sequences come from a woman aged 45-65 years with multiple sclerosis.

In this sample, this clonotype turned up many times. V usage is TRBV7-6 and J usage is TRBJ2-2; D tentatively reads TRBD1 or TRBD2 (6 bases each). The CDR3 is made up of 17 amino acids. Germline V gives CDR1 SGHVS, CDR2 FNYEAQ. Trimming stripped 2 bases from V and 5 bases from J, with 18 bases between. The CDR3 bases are TGTGCCAGCAGCTTACGGGGGCCGCAAGCTCTAACCGGGGAGCTGTTTTTT. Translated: CASSLRGPQALTGELFF.

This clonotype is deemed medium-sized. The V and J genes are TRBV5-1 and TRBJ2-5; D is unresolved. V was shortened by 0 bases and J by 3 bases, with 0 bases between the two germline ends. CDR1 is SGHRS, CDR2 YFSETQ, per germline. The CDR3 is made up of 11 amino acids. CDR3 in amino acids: CASSLEETQYF. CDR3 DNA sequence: TGCGCCAGCAGCTTGGAAGAGACCCAGTACTTC. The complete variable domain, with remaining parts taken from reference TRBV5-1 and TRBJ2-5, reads KAGVTQTPRYLIKTRGQQVTLSCSPISGHRSVSWYQQTPGQGLQFLFEYFSETQRNKGNFPGRFSGRQFSNSRSEMNVSTLELGDSALYLCASSLEETQYFGPGTRLLVL.

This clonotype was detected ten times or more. The chain's CDR3 is CASSLRLAGNEQFF. CDR3 DNA: TGCGCCAGCAGCTTGAGACTAGCGGGTAATGAGCAGTTCTTC. The chain has TRBV5-1 and TRBJ2-1; 10 bases are shared with TRBD2. V lost 1 base and J lost 7; bases outside the gene matches: 2. Germline CDR1 reads SGHRS; CDR2 reads YFSETQ. The CDR3 covers 14 residues.

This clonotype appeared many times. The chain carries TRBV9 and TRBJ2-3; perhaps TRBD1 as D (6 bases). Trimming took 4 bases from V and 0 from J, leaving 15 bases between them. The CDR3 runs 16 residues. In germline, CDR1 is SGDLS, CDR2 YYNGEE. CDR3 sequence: CASSLHHRESTDTQYF. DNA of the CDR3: TGTGCCAGCAGCCTCCATCACAGGGAAAGCACAGATACGCAGTATTTT.

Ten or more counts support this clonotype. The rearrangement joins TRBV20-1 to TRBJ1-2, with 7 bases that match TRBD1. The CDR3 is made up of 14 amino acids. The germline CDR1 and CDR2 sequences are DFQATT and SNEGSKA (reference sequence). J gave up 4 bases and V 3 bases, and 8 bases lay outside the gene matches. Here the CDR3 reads CSASGPWDSYGYTF. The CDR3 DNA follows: TGCAGTGCTAGCGGACCTTGGGACAGCTATGGCTACACCTTC.

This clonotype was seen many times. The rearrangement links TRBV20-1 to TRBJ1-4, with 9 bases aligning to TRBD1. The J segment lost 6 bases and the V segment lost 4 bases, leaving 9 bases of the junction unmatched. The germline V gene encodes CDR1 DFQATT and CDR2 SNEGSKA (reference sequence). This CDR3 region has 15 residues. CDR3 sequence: CSAKQGARVDEKLFF. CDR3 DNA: TGCAGTGCTAAACAGGGGGCGCGGGTCGATGAAAAACTGTTTTTT.

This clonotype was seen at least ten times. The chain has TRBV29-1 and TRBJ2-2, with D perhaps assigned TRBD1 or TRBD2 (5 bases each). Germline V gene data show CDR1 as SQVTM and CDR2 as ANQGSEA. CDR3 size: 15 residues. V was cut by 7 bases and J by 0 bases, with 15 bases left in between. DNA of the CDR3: TGCAGCGCCACGGTGGGACCTTCGAACACCGGGGAGCTGTTTTTT. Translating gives CSATVGPSNTGELFF.

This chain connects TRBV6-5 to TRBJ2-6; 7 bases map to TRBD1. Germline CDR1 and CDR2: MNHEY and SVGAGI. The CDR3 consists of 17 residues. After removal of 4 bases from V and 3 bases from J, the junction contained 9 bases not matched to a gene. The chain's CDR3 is CASSSRQGMGGANVLTF. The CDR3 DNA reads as TGTGCCAGCAGTTCCCGACAGGGTATGGGTGGGGCCAACGTCCTGACTTTC.

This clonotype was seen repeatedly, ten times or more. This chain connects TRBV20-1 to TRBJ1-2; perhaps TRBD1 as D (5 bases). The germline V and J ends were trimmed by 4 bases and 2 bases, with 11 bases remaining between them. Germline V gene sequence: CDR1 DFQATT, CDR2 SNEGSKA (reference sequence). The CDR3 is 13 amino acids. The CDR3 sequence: CSAKDSNNYGYTF. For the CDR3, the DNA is TGCAGTGCTAAAGACAGTAACAACTATGGCTACACCTTC.

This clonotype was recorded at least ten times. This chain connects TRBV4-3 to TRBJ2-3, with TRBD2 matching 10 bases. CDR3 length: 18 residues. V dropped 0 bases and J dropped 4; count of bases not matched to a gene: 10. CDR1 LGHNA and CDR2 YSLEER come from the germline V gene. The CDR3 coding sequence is TGCGCCAGCAGCCAAGAGGGGGGACTAGCGAGGATGGCAGATACGCAGTATTTT. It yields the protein CASSQEGGLARMADTQYF.

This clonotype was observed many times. CDR3 sequence reads: CASSLMTGGSTDTQYF. For the CDR3, the DNA is TGTGCCAGCAGCTTAATGACGGGAGGGAGCACAGATACGCAGTATTTT. The chain carries TRBV5-5 and TRBJ2-3; 8 positions match TRBD2. CDR3 size: 16 residues. Germline V gives CDR1 SGHKS, CDR2 YYEKEE (reference sequence). V lost 2 bases, J lost 0 bases, and 5 bases stayed unmatched.

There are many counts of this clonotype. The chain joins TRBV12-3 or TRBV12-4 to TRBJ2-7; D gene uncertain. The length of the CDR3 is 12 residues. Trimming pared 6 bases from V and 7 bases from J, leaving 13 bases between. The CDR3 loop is CASRRSSGEQYF. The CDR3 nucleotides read TGTGCCAGCAGAAGGTCGTCTGGAGAGCAGTACTTC.

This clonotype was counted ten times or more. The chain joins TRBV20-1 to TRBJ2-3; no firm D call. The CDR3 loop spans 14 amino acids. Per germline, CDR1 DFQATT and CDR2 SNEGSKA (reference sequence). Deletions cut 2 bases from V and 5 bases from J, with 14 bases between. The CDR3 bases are TGCAGTGCTAGACCAATGGGCTCTAAAGATACGCAGTATTTT. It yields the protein CSARPMGSKDTQYF.

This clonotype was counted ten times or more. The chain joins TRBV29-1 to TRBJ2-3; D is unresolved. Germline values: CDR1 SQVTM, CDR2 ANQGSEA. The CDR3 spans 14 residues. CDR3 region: CSFFEAGLADTQYF. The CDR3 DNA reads TGCAGTTTCTTCGAGGCAGGCCTGGCCGATACGCAGTATTTT.

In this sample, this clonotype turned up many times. CDR3 nucleotides: TGTGCCAGCAGCCAAGGACAGTTGAACACTGAAGCTTTCTTT. Its translation is CASSQGQLNTEAFF. This chain links TRBV7-3 with TRBJ1-1; tentatively, D is TRBD1 (6 bases). Germline-derived CDR1 and CDR2 are SGHTA and FQGTGA. V was pared by 5 bases and J by 0 bases, with 10 bases between. The CDR3 is 14 amino acids.

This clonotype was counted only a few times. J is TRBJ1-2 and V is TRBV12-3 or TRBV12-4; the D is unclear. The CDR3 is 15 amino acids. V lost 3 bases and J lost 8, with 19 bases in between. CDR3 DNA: TGTGCCAGCAGTTTCCAGGTATCGGGAACGGGAGGCTACACCTTC. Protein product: CASSFQVSGTGGYTF.